These T cell receptor beta chains were read from a single sample in a study of cytotoxic CD8 clonotypes in ibrutinib-treated CLL. Clones were read by immunoSEQ multiplex PCR, and TCRdb kept only the in-frame ones, dropping some. Of around 76,000 clones listed, roughly 83% are singletons. Source: PBMCs, taken after 24 months of ibrutinib treatment. The receptor source for this set is a human donor with chronic lymphocytic leukemia. The CDR3 runs from the conserved cysteine through the conserved F or W. D genes are given only for firm matches. Size tells how often a clone was seen (once, few, many) or the class of an expanded clone, and some rows leave it out.

V: TRBV11-2
size: few
D: TRBD2
J: TRBJ2-1
DNA: TGTGCCAGCAGCCAACGGACTAGCGGGAGGGCCACCAATGAGCAGTTCTTC
CDR3: CASSQRTSGRATNEQFF

V: TRBV11-2
size: .
D: .
J: TRBJ2-3
DNA: TGTGCCAGCAGCTTAGGGTCGTCGGCTAGCATGGCAGATACGCAGTATTTT
CDR3: CASSLGSSASMADTQYF

V: TRBV7-8
size: .
D: .
J: TRBJ1-2
DNA: TGTGCCAGCAGCTTAGCGCCTTACGGGGACTATGGCTACACCTTC
CDR3: CASSLAPYGDYGYTF

V: TRBV6-1
size: few
D: TRBD1
J: TRBJ2-5
DNA: TGTGCCAGCAGTGAACCGGGACAGACAGCCAAAGAGACCCAGTACTTC
CDR3: CASSEPGQTAKETQYF

V: TRBV19
size: .
D: .
J: TRBJ1-2
DNA: TGTGCCAGTAGTATAGCTCAGAACTATGGCTACACCTTC
CDR3: CASSIAQNYGYTF

V: TRBV7-9
size: .
D: .
J: TRBJ2-3
DNA: TGTGCCAGCAGCTTAGCTCCACAGATCCTCACAGATACGCAGTTTTTT
CDR3: CASSLAPQILTDTQFF

V: TRBV19
size: .
D: .
J: TRBJ2-1
DNA: TGTGCCAGTTCCCTGACGAGCTCCTACAATGAGCAGTTCTTC
CDR3: CASSLTSSYNEQFF

V: TRBV4-2
size: .
D: .
J: TRBJ1-2
DNA: TGTGCCAGCAGCCAAGGCGTTCGAGACTATGGCTACACCTTC
CDR3: CASSQGVRDYGYTF

V: TRBV28
size: few
D: .
J: TRBJ2-2
DNA: TGTGCCAGCGCCCAGGGCGACAGCGGCACCGGGGAGCTGTTTTTT
CDR3: CASAQGDSGTGELFF

V: TRBV30
size: .
D: .
J: TRBJ2-1
DNA: TGTGCCTGGAGTGTAATGGGGAATGAGCAGTTCTTC
CDR3: CAWSVMGNEQFF

V: TRBV7-2
size: .
D: TRBD1
J: TRBJ1-3
DNA: TGTGCCAGCAGCCCTACAGGGACAGCAGGCTCTGGAAACACCATATATTTT
CDR3: CASSPTGTAGSGNTIYF

V: TRBV7-2
size: .
D: .
J: TRBJ2-7
DNA: TGTGCCAGCAGCTTAGGGCCCTCGGGGCCCAGGAGCTCCTACGAGCAGTACTTC
CDR3: CASSLGPSGPRSSYEQYF

V: TRBV5-1
size: .
D: .
J: TRBJ1-4
DNA: TGCGCCAGCAGCTTGGGGTCAGGGGTCTTTAATGAAAAACTGTTTTTT
CDR3: CASSLGSGVFNEKLFF

V: TRBV18
size: .
D: TRBD2
J: TRBJ2-7
DNA: TGTGCCAGCTCACTCGGGAGGAACACCTACGAGCAGTACTTC
CDR3: CASSLGRNTYEQYF

V: TRBV11-2
size: .
D: .
J: TRBJ2-3
DNA: TGTGCCAGCAGCTCAGGAACGCACAGGGGCACAGATACGCAGTATTTT
CDR3: CASSSGTHRGTDTQYF

V: TRBV5-1
size: .
D: .
J: TRBJ1-5
DNA: TGCGCCAGCAGCCCGGGCGGGGGCGTGTCTAATCAGCCCCAGCATTTT
CDR3: CASSPGGGVSNQPQHF

V: TRBV19
size: .
D: TRBD2
J: TRBJ2-7
DNA: TGTGCCAGTAGTTCCTCGCGGGAGCAAGCCTACGAGCAGTACTTC
CDR3: CASSSSREQAYEQYF

V: TRBV19
size: .
D: .
J: TRBJ2-7
DNA: TGTGCCAGTAGTATGGGGAGGACATCCGGCGAGCAGTACTTC
CDR3: CASSMGRTSGEQYF

V: TRBV29-1
size: .
D: .
J: TRBJ2-7
DNA: TGCAGCGTTCTAAGGACGAAAAGCTCCTACGAGCAGTACTTC
CDR3: CSVLRTKSSYEQYF

V: TRBV7-2
size: .
D: .
J: TRBJ2-2
DNA: TGTGCCAGCAGCGAACAGGGTTCGGGCGGGGAGCTGTTTTTT
CDR3: CASSEQGSGGELFF